Below, 8 T cell receptor beta chains from the same sample are listed, as sequenced in a study of T cells after yellow fever vaccination. Via MiXCR, TCRdb re-called the 5' RACE reads, giving one row per CDR3 protein. The table has some 340,000 distinct CDR3 sequences, around 11% seen once; the top ten hold about 3.3%. Sequenced here: CD4+ T cells sorted from PBMCs, sampled 45 days after the yellow fever booster vaccination. These receptors were obtained from a man in his late teens or twenties who received the YFV17D yellow fever vaccine.

This sequence joins TRBV11-2 and TRBJ1-2; TRBD1 is a possible D gene (6 bases). Trimming took off 0 bases at V and 3 bases at J, with 11 bases between the two ends. The germline V gene has CDR1 SGHAT and CDR2 FQNNGV. The CDR3 loop spans 15 amino acids. The CDR3 DNA sequence: TGTGCCAGCAGCTTAGATCGGTACAGGGACTATGGCTACACCTTC. Translated: CASSLDRYRDYGYTF.

This rearrangement joins TRBV2 to TRBJ1-1; 9 bases match TRBD1. CDR3 length equals 13 residues. Germline V gene lookup returns CDR1 SNHLY and CDR2 FYNNEI. Germline trimming cut 5 bases from V and 8 bases from J; bases unmatched to any gene: 6. Written as DNA, the CDR3 is TGTGCCAGCAGTACCCCGGGACAGGGAGAAGCTTTCTTT. Translating it yields CASSTPGQGEAFF.

This clonotype was seen at least ten times. The rearrangement joins TRBV9 to TRBJ1-5; D is undetermined. V lost 0 bases and J 0 bases, leaving 7 bases between the germline ends. CDR1 and CDR2 from the germline V gene are SGDLS and YYNGEE. The CDR3 has 15 residues. The CDR3 region is CASSVDGYSNQPQHF. The DNA of the CDR3 is TGTGCCAGCAGCGTAGATGGGTATAGCAATCAGCCCCAGCATTTT.

The chain has TRBV9 and TRBJ2-3; D ambiguous. The V gene lost 0 bases and the J gene lost 4 bases, with 6 bases spanning the gap. Per germline, CDR1 SGDLS and CDR2 YYNGEE. CDR3 length: 13 amino acids. This CDR3 reads CASSVGPADTQYF. The DNA of the CDR3 is TGTGCCAGCAGCGTAGGTCCCGCAGATACGCAGTATTTT.

The sample holds many counts of this clonotype. This chain joins TRBV7-2 and TRBJ2-1; 8 bases agree with TRBD1. Germline CDR1 is SGHTA and CDR2 is FQGNSA. This CDR3 is built from 14 residues. J lost 6 bases, V lost 6 bases, and 7 bases had no gene match. The CDR3 sequence: CASRPDRVGNEQFF. The DNA for the CDR3 is TGTGCCAGCAGACCGGACAGGGTCGGCAATGAGCAGTTCTTC.

This clonotype was found a few times. The chain combines TRBV7-9 with TRBJ2-7; 10 nucleotides match TRBD1. CDR1 and CDR2 from the germline V gene are SEHNR and FQNEAQ (reference sequence). This CDR3 contains 16 residues. Trimming removed 1 base from V and 0 bases from J; junction bases left unmatched: 3. This chain's CDR3 is CASSLEGQGTSYEQYF. DNA for the CDR3: TGTGCCAGCAGCTTAGAGGGACAGGGGACCTCCTACGAGCAGTACTTC.

This CDR3 reads CASSSDRVTGELFF. In DNA form, the CDR3 reads TGTGCCAGCAGCTCCGACAGGGTCACCGGGGAGCTGTTTTTT. The V call is TRBV5-4, the J call TRBJ2-2; TRBD1 agrees at 7 bases. The V and J ends lost 3 bases and 4 bases, in that order; junction bases with no gene match: 3. The germline V gene encodes CDR1 SGHNT and CDR2 YYREEE (reference sequence). The CDR3 runs to 14 residues. Full variable domain (remainder filled in from reference TRBV5-4 and TRBJ2-2): ETGVTQSPTHLIKTRGQQVTLRCSSQSGHNTVSWYQQALGQGPQFIFQYYREEENGRGNFPPRFSGLQFPNYSSELNVNALELDDSALYLCASSSDRVTGELFFGEGSRLTVL.

The rearrangement uses TRBV30 and TRBJ1-3; a weak D match, TRBD1 (6 bases). The CDR3 has 14 residues. Germline CDR1 reads GTSNPN; CDR2 reads SVGIG (reference sequence). V was pared by 4 bases and J by 4 bases, with 14 bases between. CDR3 bases: TGTGCCTGGATGGGGGCAGGATCGGGAAACACCATATATTTT. It translates to CAWMGAGSGNTIYF.